This T cell receptor (beta chain) was retrieved from a study of shared clonotypes between healthy human individuals. This clone has more than one count but fewer than ten. The identical CDR3 is also encoded by other nucleotide sequences in the sample. Trimming left V 3 bases short and J 5 bases short, with 10 bases between. Germline assignment: CDR1 LNHDA and CDR2 SQIVND (reference sequence). The CDR3 totals 13 residues. TCRdb keeps only in-frame clones here, not all; method: immunoSEQ multiplex PCR. The sample lists about a million clones, 65% to 75% occurring once. The V gene is TRBV19, the J gene TRBJ2-5; no clear D gene. This receptor was obtained from a man aged 18 to 29 in good health. Input material: memory CD4+ T cells sorted from blood. Subset noted: CD45RA-negative fraction. The CDR3 DNA sequence: TGTGCCAGTAGTATGTCGAGGAAGGAGACCCAGTACTTC. This codes for CASSMSRKETQYF.